The TCR beta chain described here comes from a study of blood T cell repertoires in COVID-19. Study background: Sites across the United States, Italy and Spain contributed samples from acute and convalescent COVID-19. PBMCs, B-cell-depleted T cells, or T cells were the source of the cDNA or gDNA that made up the material.

As processed by the authors: How many nucleated cells were present was estimated from reference gene primer amplification. Using immunoSEQ multiplex PCR, the repertoire was profiled, and TCRdb retains in-frame clones only, with some absent. The D gene and trimming were derived from the DNA, and the V and J assignments and clone size from that table. This sample yields about 140,000 clones, of which approximately 91% are seen a single time; approximately 10% belongs to the top ten. Sequenced: peripheral blood. This sequence originates from a man between 45 and 60 years old with active or convalescent COVID-19.

CDR3 protein: CASSSGTSGRSNEQFF. CDR3 DNA sequence: TGTGCCAGCAGTTCCGGGACTAGCGGGAGAAGCAATGAGCAGTTCTTC. V gene TRBV27 combines with J gene TRBJ2-1, with TRBD2 identical over 14 bases. The CDR3 contains 16 residues. Germline V CDR1 and CDR2: MNHEY, SMNVEV (reference sequence). V shed 4 bases and J 6 bases; nucleotides not matched to a gene: 5.